Below, 16 T cell receptor beta chains from the same sample are listed, as sequenced in a study of T cell repertoires in cytomegalovirus infection. Via MiXCR, TCRdb re-called the reads, giving one row per CDR3 protein. The table records 310,000 or so distinct CDR3 sequences, 17% of them present only once. Sequenced input: PBMCs. All receptors derive from a human donor in good health (CMV status not recorded). Some clones in this sample may be carry-over from other donors' samples.

The sample holds many counts of this clonotype. This chain connects TRBV12-3 or TRBV12-4 to TRBJ1-5; D may be TRBD1 (5 bases). With 1 base removed from V and 4 bases from J, the gap between germline ends came to 8 bases. This CDR3 is built from 14 residues. The CDR3 DNA is TGTGCCAGCAGTTTAGGGGGGGGGAATCAGCCCCAGCATTTT. The encoded protein is CASSLGGGNQPQHF.

The V gene is TRBV7-9, the J gene TRBJ1-4; TRBD1 matches 7 bases. Germline CDR1 and CDR2: SEHNR and FQNEAQ (reference sequence). Trimming removed 5 bases from V and 7 bases from J; junction bases left unmatched: 7. This CDR3 has 14 amino acids. This chain's CDR3 is CASSHGQAGEKLFF. The DNA for the CDR3 is TGTGCCAGCAGCCACGGACAGGCCGGTGAAAAACTGTTTTTT.

The sample holds many counts of this clonotype. CDR3 nucleotide sequence: TGTGCCAGCACCCCGGGACAGGGCGATGAGCAGTTCTTC. Translating gives CASTPGQGDEQFF. The chain is built from TRBV28 and TRBJ2-1, with 9 bases lining up with TRBD1. The junction had 6 bases not matched to a gene; V was cut back by 7 bases and J by 8 bases. CDR3 length: 13 amino acids. The V gene's germline CDR1 is MDHEN and CDR2 SYDVKM. The full variable domain, in which reference TRBV28 and TRBJ2-1 provide the parts outside the CDR3, is DVKVTQSSRYLVKRTGEKVFLECVQDMDHENMFWYRQDPGLGLRLIYFSYDVKMKEKGDIPEGYSVSREKKERFSLILESASTNQTSMYLCASTPGQGDEQFFGPGTRLTVL.

This chain uses TRBV20-1 with TRBJ2-3, with TRBD2 matching 7 bases. V lost 2 bases and J lost 2; bases outside the gene matches: 10. The length of the CDR3 is 16 residues. The V gene's germline CDR1 is DFQATT and CDR2 SNEGSKA (reference sequence). Here the CDR3 DNA reads TGCAGTGCTAGAAGTGGTGGGGGGGGATCCACAGATACGCAGTATTTT. It codes for CSARSGGGGSTDTQYF.

The V and J genes are TRBV7-6 and TRBJ1-1; D is perhaps TRBD1 (5 bases). V dropped 2 bases and J dropped 0 bases, with 16 bases sitting between them. CDR1 is SGHVS and CDR2 is FNYEAQ in the germline V gene. There are 17 residues in the CDR3. The CDR3 loop reads CASSLLVGGEMNTEAFF. DNA for the CDR3: TGTGCCAGCAGCTTACTTGTCGGGGGGGAAATGAACACTGAAGCTTTCTTT.

This clonotype was found many times. This chain uses TRBV7-2 with TRBJ1-5, with TRBD1 identical over 8 bases. Germline CDR1 and CDR2: SGHTA and FQGNSA. The trim removed 0 bases at V and 8 bases at J, leaving 0 bases unmatched. CDR3 length: 13 amino acids. CDR3 region: CASSLADREPQHF. CDR3 sequence (DNA): TGTGCCAGCAGCTTAGCGGACAGGGAGCCCCAGCATTTT.

The gene calls are TRBV20-1 and TRBJ2-5; D is perhaps TRBD1 or TRBD2 (5 bases each). This CDR3 comprises 17 residues. Trimming took 0 bases from V and 2 from J, leaving 19 bases between them. Germline CDR1 reads DFQATT; CDR2 reads SNEGSKA (reference sequence). The CDR3 DNA reads as TGCAGTGCTAGAGACGAGATACTAGGGGCTCTTCAAGAGACCCAGTACTTC. Encoded protein: CSARDEILGALQETQYF.

J is TRBJ2-1 and V is TRBV20-1; D is perhaps TRBD1 (5 bases). Germline assignment: CDR1 DFQATT and CDR2 SNEGSKA (reference sequence). The CDR3 runs 17 residues. V lost 0 bases to trimming and J lost 2 bases, with 17 bases between them. The CDR3 nucleotides are TGCAGTGCTAGAGATGAACTCTGGCAGGGCGCCTACAATGAGCAGTTCTTC. Translated, it gives CSARDELWQGAYNEQFF.

This clonotype showed up many times. The V and J genes are TRBV2 and TRBJ1-4; perhaps TRBD1 as D (5 bases). Trimming shortened V by 5 bases and J by 8 bases, and 15 bases separated the two germline ends. Per germline, CDR1 SNHLY and CDR2 FYNNEI. The CDR3 is made up of 14 amino acids. CDR3 nucleotides: TGTGCCAGCAGTCGGACAACTCTCGTAGAAAAACTGTTTTTT. Translated: CASSRTTLVEKLFF.

At least ten counts were recorded for this clonotype. The genes are TRBV11-3 and TRBJ2-5; 8 bases map to TRBD2. CDR1 is SGHNT and CDR2 is YENEEA in the germline V gene. This CDR3 comprises 15 residues. J lost 2 bases, V lost 5 bases, and 7 bases had no gene match. CDR3 loop: CASSPGLGSQETQYF. CDR3 DNA: TGTGCCAGCAGCCCGGGACTAGGATCGCAAGAGACCCAGTACTTC.

The rearrangement links TRBV6-5 to TRBJ1-6, with D unclear. Germline CDR1 reads MNHEY; CDR2 reads SVGAGI. The CDR3 extends over 14 amino acids. The V end lost 3 bases, the J end lost 9 bases, and 12 bases lay between the germline ends. CDR3 nucleotide sequence: TGTGCCAGCAGTTATTTGACTGGGGTTTCACCCCTCCACTTT. Amino acids: CASSYLTGVSPLHF.

The genes are TRBV4-3 and TRBJ2-7; no definite D call. Trimming pared 1 base from V and 4 bases from J, leaving 8 bases between. The CDR3 has 13 residues. CDR1 and CDR2 (germline): LGHNA, YSLEER. The CDR3 nucleotides are TGCGCCAGCAGCCAAGGGACGGAGTACGAGCAGTACTTC. Amino acids: CASSQGTEYEQYF.

This clonotype was counted many times. This chain uses TRBV6-1 with TRBJ2-5, with 12 bases matching TRBD1. The J segment lost 5 bases and the V segment lost 5 bases, leaving 6 bases of the junction unmatched. Per the germline V gene, CDR1 is MNHNS and CDR2 is SASEGT. The length of the CDR3 is 15 residues. CDR3 loop: CASSLGTGGSETQYF. DNA of the CDR3: TGTGCCAGCAGTCTAGGGACAGGGGGCTCGGAGACCCAGTACTTC.

This clonotype has ten or more counts. The V and J genes are TRBV6-1 and TRBJ2-2; 7 bases are shared with TRBD2. V gave up 7 bases and J gave up 1 base; unmatched junction bases: 6. The CDR3 spans 15 residues. Germline V gives CDR1 MNHNS, CDR2 SASEGT. Here the CDR3 reads CASTPGGGNTGELFF. CDR3 nucleotides: TGTGCCAGCACCCCAGGCGGGGGGAACACCGGGGAGCTGTTTTTT.

This clonotype was observed at least ten times. V is TRBV7-2 and J is TRBJ2-3; 9 positions agree with TRBD1. Germline-derived CDR1 and CDR2 are SGHTA and FQGNSA. The CDR3 is made up of 13 amino acids. Trimming cost V 10 bases and J 5 bases; bases outside gene matches: 7. CDR3 protein: CATGQGSVDTQYF. CDR3 DNA sequence: TGTGCCACCGGACAGGGGAGTGTAGATACGCAGTATTTT.

The CDR3 spells CASSLWDGLNQPQHF. DNA of the CDR3: TGTGCCAGTAGTCTCTGGGACGGCTTGAATCAGCCCCAGCATTTT. V gene TRBV19 combines with J gene TRBJ1-5, with D perhaps matching TRBD1 (5 bases). Germline assignment: CDR1 LNHDA and CDR2 SQIVND (reference sequence). This CDR3 spans 15 amino acids. V lost 5 bases and J 4 bases, leaving 15 bases between the germline ends.